This TCR beta chain was captured by sequencing in a study of shared clonotypes between healthy human individuals. Overall study context: Researchers assigned three CD4 naive, three CD4 memory, two CD8 naive and one CD8 memory plate to each donor.

CDR1 is SGHNT, CDR2 YYREEE, per germline (reference sequence). V shed 4 bases and J shed 0 bases, with 15 bases lying between them. The CDR3 runs 16 residues. TCRdb keeps only in-frame clones here, not all; method: immunoSEQ multiplex PCR. The table has 2,500,000 or so clones, around 94% seen once; the top ten hold about 0.13%. V is TRBV5-4 and J is TRBJ2-3, with D possibly matching TRBD2 (5 bases). The receptor was isolated from a man aged 18 to 29 in good health. The sequenced sample consisted of naive CD4+ T cells sorted from blood. Subset denoted: CD45RA+ positively selected. The CDR3 DNA reads as TGTGCCAGCAGCCCGGAGGCGTCCTATAGCACAGATACGCAGTATTTT. It yields the protein CASSPEASYSTDTQYF.